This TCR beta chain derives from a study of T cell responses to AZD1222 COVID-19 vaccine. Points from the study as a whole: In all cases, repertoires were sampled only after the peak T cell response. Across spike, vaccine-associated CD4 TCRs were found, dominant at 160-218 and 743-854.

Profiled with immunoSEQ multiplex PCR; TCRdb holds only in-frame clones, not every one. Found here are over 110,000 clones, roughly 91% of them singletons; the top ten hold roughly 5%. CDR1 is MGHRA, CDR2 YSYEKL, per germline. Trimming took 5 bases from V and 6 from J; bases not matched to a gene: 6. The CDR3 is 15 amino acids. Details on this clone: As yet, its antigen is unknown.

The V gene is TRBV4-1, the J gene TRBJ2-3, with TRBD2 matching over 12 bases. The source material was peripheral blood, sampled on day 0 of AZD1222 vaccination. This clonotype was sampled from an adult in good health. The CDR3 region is CASSDGTSGLDTQYF. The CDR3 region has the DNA TGCGCCAGCAGCGACGGGACTAGCGGGCTCGATACGCAGTATTTT.